This T cell receptor beta chain was identified in a study of T cell repertoires in breast cancer. This CDR3 contains 14 residues. Trimming took 1 base from V and 0 from J, leaving 7 bases between them. Germline loops: CDR1 SGHAT, CDR2 FQNNGV. An expanded emulsion RT-PCR with primers for all TCR V genes paired CD8+ T cell chains. In this sample, this clonotype turned up once. During the second nested PCR, blocking oligonucleotides suppressed genes that were not paired. TCRdb reprocessed the emulsion pairing reads via MiXCR and lists one record per CDR3 protein. The sample lists approximately 40,000 distinct CDR3 sequences, over 40% occurring once.

V usage is TRBV11-2 and J usage is TRBJ2-7; D is uncertain. Sample: CD8+ T cells. The receptor was isolated from a pool of human donors with breast cancer or a healthy control (not recorded which). For the CDR3, the DNA is TGTGCCAGCAGCTTAGGGGTTGCCTCCTACGAGCAGTACTTC. It codes for CASSLGVASYEQYF.